A selection of T cell receptor beta chains follows, all from one sample in a study of T-cell memory formation after mild COVID-19. From the 5' RACE reads, TCRdb called clonotypes with MiXCR, one entry per CDR3 protein. The sample includes roughly 200,000 distinct CDR3 sequences, 16% seen only once; the top ten take about 2.1%. The sequenced material came from PBMCs or a T cell subset sorted from them (not recorded which). These receptors were taken from an adult woman who had mild COVID-19 (a few samples of this study predate the infection). Cell type and time point are not known. Each CDR3 is given with its conserved first and last residue. Each record gives: V gene, D gene, clone size, J gene, CDR3 DNA, CDR3 protein. A D gene is named only where the DNA matches it firmly. Size is stated for part of the rows, as once, few or many counts, or as a class when the clone is expanded.

v_gene: TRBV28
d_gene: TRBD2
abundance: few
j_gene: TRBJ2-7
CDR3nt: TGTGCCAGCGTTACAGCGGGATTAGGATCCTACGAGCAGTACTTC
CDR3aa: CASVTAGLGSYEQYF

v_gene: TRBV15
d_gene: NA
abundance: NA
j_gene: TRBJ2-1
CDR3nt: TGTGCCACCAGCAGAGGGTCAGTGAGCTCCTACAATGAGCAGTTCTTC
CDR3aa: CATSRGSVSSYNEQFF

v_gene: TRBV18
d_gene: NA
abundance: NA
j_gene: TRBJ1-1
CDR3nt: TGTGCCAGCTCACCCGAATATATGAACACTGAAGCTTTCTTT
CDR3aa: CASSPEYMNTEAFF

v_gene: TRBV7-3
d_gene: TRBD2
abundance: few
j_gene: TRBJ2-1
CDR3nt: TGTGCCAGCAGCCTTATCCCCCGGGGGGCCTACAATGAGCAGTTCTTC
CDR3aa: CASSLIPRGAYNEQFF

v_gene: TRBV6-2/TRBV6-3
d_gene: NA
abundance: NA
j_gene: TRBJ2-3
CDR3nt: TGTGCCAGCAGTTACTCGAGGGGGGAGAGAGATACGCAGTATTTT
CDR3aa: CASSYSRGERDTQYF

v_gene: TRBV4-3
d_gene: TRBD2
abundance: NA
j_gene: TRBJ2-7
CDR3nt: TGCGCCAGCAGCCAAGTTATACTAGCGGGAGTCTACGAGCAGTACTTC
CDR3aa: CASSQVILAGVYEQYF

v_gene: TRBV5-1
d_gene: NA
abundance: few
j_gene: TRBJ1-6
CDR3nt: TGCGCCAGCAGCTTGGATGGGAGAACCTATAATTCACCCCTCCACTTT
CDR3aa: CASSLDGRTYNSPLHF

v_gene: TRBV5-1
d_gene: NA
abundance: NA
j_gene: TRBJ2-7
CDR3nt: TGCGCCAGCAGCTCGACAGGCACCTACGAGCAGTACTTC
CDR3aa: CASSSTGTYEQYF

v_gene: TRBV20-1
d_gene: NA
abundance: few
j_gene: TRBJ1-1
CDR3nt: TGCAGTGCCCCACAGACGGGGGAGTATGAAGCTTTCTTT
CDR3aa: CSAPQTGEYEAFF

v_gene: TRBV15
d_gene: TRBD1
abundance: few
j_gene: TRBJ2-1
CDR3nt: TGTGCCACCAGCAGCCAGGGGGCGGGCCACAATGAGCAGTTCTTC
CDR3aa: CATSSQGAGHNEQFF

v_gene: TRBV9
d_gene: NA
abundance: few
j_gene: TRBJ1-1
CDR3nt: TGTGCCAGCAGCCCACGGTCGGGTCTGAACACTGAAGCTTTCTTT
CDR3aa: CASSPRSGLNTEAFF

v_gene: TRBV12-3/TRBV12-4
d_gene: NA
abundance: NA
j_gene: TRBJ1-1
CDR3nt: TGTGCCAGCAACCGGGGAGGTAGGAACACTGAAGCTTTCTTT
CDR3aa: CASNRGGRNTEAFF